The 21 T cell receptor beta chains presented below share a single source sample, sequenced in a study of shared clonotypes between healthy human individuals (dated by TCRdb to 2018 to 2020). The library was obtained by the immunoSEQ multiplex PCR assay. This immuneACCESS table, as held by TCRdb, lists in-frame sequences with V and J called but not all clones. Of the missing ones, under half trace to an unresolved V gene in checked studies; the others have no known cause. The sample table holds hundreds of thousands of clones, of which about 91% were seen once. Clones ranked in the top ten supply 24% of the sample. CD8 naive samples consisted of CD45RO-negative cells that were positively selected for CCR7, yielding a CD45RA+CCR7+ population without TemRA cells. What was sequenced was naive CD8+ T cells sorted from blood. According to the study, the label for this sample's cell subset or site signals: CD45RA+CCR7+. The receptor source for this set is a man in his thirties or forties in good health.

The rearrangement links TRBV10-3 to TRBJ1-3; TRBD1 aligns across 7 bases. With 3 bases clipped from V and 3 bases from J, the junction kept 8 bases outside the gene matches. The CDR3 covers 16 residues. CDR1 and CDR2 from the germline V gene are ENHRY and SYGVKD. CDR3 sequence: CAISDSAYRGGNTIYF. The CDR3, as DNA: TGTGCCATCAGTGATAGCGCATACAGGGGTGGAAACACCATATATTTT.

J is TRBJ2-7 and V is TRBV27; TRBD1 is a possible D gene (5 bases). The CDR3 length is 14 residues. V lost 3 bases to trimming and J lost 5 bases, with 14 bases between them. The germline V gene has CDR1 MNHEY and CDR2 SMNVEV (reference sequence). CDR3 nucleotides: TGTGCCAGCAGTTTCGGACAATTTGAGAACGAGCAGTACTTC. Amino acid sequence: CASSFGQFENEQYF.

J is TRBJ2-2 and V is TRBV4-2; the match to TRBD2 covers 7 bases. From germline, CDR1 is LGHNA and CDR2 YNFKEQ. The length of the CDR3 is 18 residues. The V segment lost 2 bases and the J segment 0 bases; nucleotides outside the gene matches: 9. The CDR3 bases are TGTGCCAGCAGCCAAAGACTAGCTCCATCCCCGAACACCGGGGAGCTGTTTTTT. Its translation is CASSQRLAPSPNTGELFF.

Concerning this clone: The junction and the germline gene differ at one end; a read error may be behind it. V usage is TRBV7-7 and J usage is TRBJ2-5; 8 bases agree with TRBD2. CDR1 is SSHAT, CDR2 FNYEAQ, per germline (reference sequence). The CDR3 totals 19 residues. The DNA of the CDR3 is TGTGCTAGCAGCTTAGCCCCTAGCGGGTATATGGCGTACCAAGAGACCCAGTACTTC. Protein sequence: CASSLAPSGYMAYQETQYF.

This chain links TRBV11-2 with TRBJ2-2, with 7 bases matching TRBD2. With 4 bases clipped from V and 0 bases from J, the junction kept 2 bases outside the gene matches. Per the germline V gene, CDR1 is SGHAT and CDR2 is FQNNGV. The CDR3 runs 15 residues. The CDR3 is CASSSTSANTGELFF. In DNA form, the CDR3 reads TGTGCCAGCAGCTCCACTAGCGCGAACACCGGGGAGCTGTTTTTT.

This clone has just a few counts. CDR3: CASSVVGRIDTQYF. The CDR3 DNA follows: TGTGCCAGCAGTGTAGTGGGGCGCATAGATACGCAGTATTTT. This chain uses TRBV28 with TRBJ2-3; TRBD1 might be the D (5 bases). Germline loops: CDR1 MDHEN, CDR2 SYDVKM. Trimming shortened V by 5 bases and J by 5 bases, and 14 bases separated the two germline ends. CDR3 length: 14 residues.

The rearrangement joins TRBV6-1 to TRBJ1-3, with D uncertain. Trimming removed 7 bases from V and 0 bases from J, with 13 bases in between. Germline CDR1 is MNHNS and CDR2 is SASEGT. There are 15 residues in the CDR3. The CDR3 DNA reads TGTGCCAGCATGAGGTCGGAGAGCTCTGGAAACACCATATATTTT. This translates into CASMRSESSGNTIYF.

The V call is TRBV14, the J call TRBJ2-7; 10 nucleotides align to TRBD1. Germline V gives CDR1 SGHDN, CDR2 FVKESK. The CDR3 is 15 residues long. V gave up 1 base and J gave up 3 bases; unmatched junction bases: 3. In nucleotides, the CDR3 is TGTGCCAGCAGCCAAGGGACAGGGGGATACTACGAGCAGTACTTC. Protein sequence: CASSQGTGGYYEQYF.

The V and J genes are TRBV29-1 and TRBJ2-5; a weak D match, TRBD2 (7 bases). This CDR3 is built from 15 residues. CDR1 SQVTM and CDR2 ANQGSEA come from the germline V gene. V shed 0 bases and J shed 4 bases, with 15 bases lying between them. The CDR3 DNA sequence: TGCAGCGTTGAAGATTTCGGGGAGGGGGTAGAGACCCAGTACTTC. Translating gives CSVEDFGEGVETQYF. Filled out from reference TRBV29-1 and TRBJ2-5, the complete variable domain reads SAVISQKPSRDICQRGTSLTIQCQVDSQVTMMFWYRQQPGQSLTLIATANQGSEATYESGFVIDKFPISRPNLTFSTLTVSNMSPEDSSIYLCSVEDFGEGVETQYFGPGTRLLVL.

The genes are TRBV5-6 and TRBJ1-4; D ambiguous. V was shortened by 2 bases and J by 8 bases, with 7 bases between the two germline ends. The CDR3 sequence is 12 residues long. Germline assignment: CDR1 SGHDT and CDR2 YYEEEE. CDR3 sequence (DNA): TGTGCCAGCAGCTTAACCGGGGAAAAACTGTTTTTT. It is translated as CASSLTGEKLFF.

This sequence joins TRBV7-9 and TRBJ2-6, with no clear D. This CDR3 comprises 15 residues. Germline V gene lookup returns CDR1 SEHNR and CDR2 FQNEAQ (reference sequence). The V and J ends lost 5 bases and 2 bases respectively, with 10 bases between them. CDR3 in DNA: TGTGCCAGCAGCCACCTTAACACTGGGGCCAACGTCCTGACTTTC. Amino acids: CASSHLNTGANVLTF.

The CDR3 region is CASSPLAASRADTQYF. The CDR3 DNA sequence: TGTGCCAGCAGCCCACTAGCGGCATCGAGGGCAGATACGCAGTATTTT. This chain connects TRBV7-9 to TRBJ2-3, with 8 positions matching TRBD2. The CDR3 has 16 residues. The V gene end was trimmed by 5 bases and the J gene end by 4 bases; junction bases not matched to a gene: 11. From germline, CDR1 is SEHNR and CDR2 FQNEAQ (reference sequence). Complete variable domain (other parts from reference TRBV7-9 and TRBJ2-3): DTGVSQNPRHKITKRGQNVTFRCDPISEHNRLYWYRQTLGQGPEFLTYFQNEAQLEKSRLLSDRFSAERPKGSFSTLEIQRTEQGDSAMYLCASSPLAASRADTQYFGPGTRLTVL.

This clone was counted once. The chain links TRBV27 to TRBJ1-5; the D gene is possibly TRBD1 (6 bases). Trimming pared 6 bases from V and 3 bases from J, leaving 9 bases between. CDR3 length equals 13 residues. CDR1 and CDR2 from the germline V gene are MNHEY and SMNVEV (reference sequence). The CDR3 region has the DNA TGTGCCAGCAGCGGACAGCACAATCAGCCCCAGCATTTT. It codes for CASSGQHNQPQHF.

In the case of this clone: Other DNA variants within this sample encode the same CDR3. The genes are TRBV7-9 and TRBJ2-1, with D possibly TRBD2 on 5 matching bases. The CDR3 extends over 11 amino acids. V gave up 7 bases and J gave up 7 bases, with 8 bases separating them. The V gene's germline CDR1 is SEHNR and CDR2 FQNEAQ (reference sequence). The CDR3 nucleotides are TGTGCCAGCAATCGGGGAAATGAGCAGTTCTTC. Protein: CASNRGNEQFF. The full variable domain, with the rest looked up from reference TRBV7-9 and TRBJ2-1, is DTGVSQNPRHKITKRGQNVTFRCDPISEHNRLYWYRQTLGQGPEFLTYFQNEAQLEKSRLLSDRFSAERPKGSFSTLEIQRTEQGDSAMYLCASNRGNEQFFGPGTRLTVL.

The chain has TRBV7-9 and TRBJ1-1; D is undetermined. Germline V gene lookup returns CDR1 SEHNR and CDR2 FQNEAQ (reference sequence). The CDR3 totals 10 residues. V was clipped by 3 bases and J by 6 bases, with 2 bases between them. This CDR3 is CASSFPEAFF. CDR3 coding DNA: TGTGCCAGCAGCTTCCCTGAAGCTTTCTTT.

The gene calls are TRBV29-1 and TRBJ1-4, with D uncertain. The ends were cut back, 4 bases at V and 0 bases at J, with 12 bases in the middle. The CDR3 totals 15 residues. Per germline, CDR1 SQVTM and CDR2 ANQGSEA. The CDR3 sequence: CSVVSRDATNEKLFF. CDR3 DNA: TGCAGCGTTGTTTCTAGAGACGCAACTAATGAAAAACTGTTTTTT.

This clone has just one count. The CDR3 nucleotides are TGTGCCAGCAGCTTAGATCCGACTAGCGGGAGGGTGGGGACCCAGTACTTC. Residues: CASSLDPTSGRVGTQYF. J is TRBJ2-5 and V is TRBV11-2; 14 nucleotides line up with TRBD2. Losses at the gene ends were 0 bases for V and 7 bases for J; bases not matched to a gene: 7. CDR1 SGHAT and CDR2 FQNNGV come from the germline V gene. This CDR3 is 17 amino acids long.

The chain recombines TRBV28 with TRBJ2-7; D possibly corresponds to TRBD1 (6 bases). The ends were cut back, 7 bases at V and 0 bases at J, with 13 bases in the middle. This CDR3 has 14 amino acids. Germline lookup yields CDR1 MDHEN and CDR2 SYDVKM. This CDR3 reads CASTRTAGSYEQYF. The CDR3 nucleotides are TGTGCCAGCACCCGGACAGCCGGCTCCTACGAGCAGTACTTC.

This clone was recorded only once. Here the CDR3 DNA reads TGTGCCAGCAGCGCCTCCTCGGGGGGACACACAGATACGCAGTATTTT. Its translation is CASSASSGGHTDTQYF. The V call is TRBV9, the J call TRBJ2-3; D possibly corresponds to TRBD2 (7 bases). V gave up 3 bases and J gave up 2 bases, with 16 bases separating them. The CDR3 is 16 amino acids. Germline CDR1 is SGDLS and CDR2 is YYNGEE.

This chain uses TRBV27 with TRBJ1-5; 10 bases fit TRBD1. The CDR3 loop spans 15 amino acids. The germline CDR1 and CDR2 sequences are MNHEY and SMNVEV (reference sequence). The ends lost 3 bases at V and 6 bases at J; junction bases unmatched: 5. The DNA of the CDR3 is TGTGCCAGCAGTTTGCGACAGGGGGCGATTCAGCCCCAGCATTTT. Protein sequence: CASSLRQGAIQPQHF.

The gene calls are TRBV21-1 and TRBJ2-7; the table's D gene call, TRBD2, was not cross checked with the DNA. TRBV21-1 is recorded as a pseudogene. The CDR3 has 16 residues. The DNA for the CDR3 is TGTGCCAGCAGGTCTAACTACCATTTCTCCAAAAGCGAGCAGTACTTC. It specifies CASRSNYHFSKSEQYF.